A selection of T cell receptor beta chains follows, all from one sample in a study of Tregs in tolerant kidney transplant recipients. The repertoire was sequenced with immunoSEQ multiplex PCR; TCRdb's copy has only in-frame clones and lacks some. In the table there are around 15,000 clones, around 80% of which are singletons. The sample here was Tregs from blood, taken before the transplant. All receptors derive from a human donor who received a combined kidney and bone marrow transplant. The CDR3 runs from the conserved cysteine through the conserved F or W. The D gene is left open where the match is weak. Size is omitted from some rows. Given values are once, few, many or a class for expanded clones.

v_gene	j_gene	d_gene	abundance	CDR3aa	CDR3nt
TRBV5-1	TRBJ1-2	.	few	CASSLVGNYGYTF	TGCGCCAGCAGCTTGGTCGGTAACTATGGCTACACCTTC
TRBV4-1	TRBJ1-2	TRBD1	.	CASSQSGTGANYGYTF	TGCGCCAGCAGCCAGTCCGGGACAGGGGCTAACTATGGCTACACCTTC
TRBV21-1	TRBJ2-7	.	.	CASSKDGSAYEQYF	TGTGCCAGCAGCAAAGATGGTTCAGCCTACGAGCAGTACTTC
TRBV10-1	TRBJ2-3	.	few	CASRPTLSPDTQYF	TGCGCCAGCAGGCCTACCCTTAGTCCAGATACGCAGTATTTT
TRBV4-2	TRBJ2-1	TRBD2	.	CASSPSAGGVYNEQFF	TGTGCCAGCAGCCCCTCGGCGGGAGGGGTCTACAATGAGCAGTTCTTC
TRBV6-5	TRBJ1-2	.	.	CASSSRGGVGGYTF	TGTGCCAGCAGTTCTCGGGGCGGGGTTGGAGGCTACACCTTC
TRBV15	TRBJ2-1	TRBD1	once	CATSRELRQGMYNEQFF	TGTGCCACCAGCAGAGAGCTAAGACAGGGGATGTACAATGAGCAGTTCTTC
TRBV5-5	TRBJ1-1	.	few	CASSLVGGPNTEAFF	TGTGCCAGCAGCTTGGTCGGCGGTCCGAACACTGAAGCTTTCTTT
TRBV5-1	TRBJ2-2	TRBD1	.	CASSGRTGLHTGELFF	TGCGCCAGCAGCGGTAGGACAGGGCTTCACACCGGGGAGCTGTTTTTT
TRBV4-1	TRBJ1-2	TRBD1	few	CASSQDTHRQGPGYTF	TGCGCCAGCAGCCAAGATACGCACAGACAGGGACCTGGCTACACCTTC
TRBV15	TRBJ2-7	TRBD1	.	CATSRDQGDSFSYEQYF	TGTGCCACCAGCAGAGATCAGGGGGACAGTTTCTCCTACGAGCAGTACTTC
TRBV5-1	TRBJ2-7	TRBD1	.	CASSPRTGTPYEQYF	TGCGCCAGCAGCCCGAGGACAGGGACCCCCTACGAGCAGTACTTC
TRBV7-9	TRBJ2-3	TRBD2	.	CASSLEGLAGGRFTDTQYF	TGTGCCAGCAGCTTAGAAGGACTAGCGGGGGGTAGATTCACAGATACGCAGTATTTT
TRBV6-6	TRBJ2-5	.	.	CASRRETQYF	TGTGCCAGCCGTCGGGAGACCCAGTACTTC
TRBV11-2	TRBJ1-2	.	.	CASSLEVAANYGYTF	TGTGCCAGCAGCTTAGAGGTTGCGGCCAATTATGGCTACACCTTC
TRBV7-9	TRBJ1-1	TRBD1	once	CASSFRGSEAFF	TGTGCCAGCAGCTTCAGGGGGAGTGAAGCTTTCTTT
TRBV7-2	TRBJ2-5	TRBD2	.	CASSFLRTAPGGETQYF	TGTGCCAGCAGCTTCCTCAGGACAGCACCGGGGGGGGAGACCCAGTACTTC
TRBV19	TRBJ1-4	TRBD1	.	CASKQGRAPRKLFF	TGTGCCAGTAAACAGGGGCGCGCTCCCAGAAAACTGTTTTTT
TRBV5-6	TRBJ1-2	TRBD1	.	CASGTGGYGYTF	TGTGCCAGCGGGACAGGAGGCTATGGCTACACCTTC
TRBV5-6	TRBJ2-7	.	few	CASSLIREEQYF	TGTGCCAGCAGCTTGATCAGGGAAGAGCAGTACTTC
TRBV5-4	TRBJ1-1	TRBD1	few	CASSSAYRGQTEAFF	TGTGCCAGCAGCTCAGCCTACAGGGGGCAAACTGAAGCTTTCTTT
TRBV20-1	TRBJ2-5	TRBD2	medium-sized	CSPRGGETQYF	TGCAGTCCCCGGGGGGGGGAGACCCAGTACTTC
TRBV28	TRBJ2-7	.	.	CASSSGYEEQYF	TGTGCCAGCAGCTCAGGGTACGAGGAGCAGTACTTC
TRBV28	TRBJ2-7	TRBD2	.	CASSSSGTSGIRKGF	TGTGCCAGCAGCTCCTCCGGGACTAGCGGGATTCGCAAGGGGTTC
TRBV7-9	TRBJ2-1	TRBD2	.	CASSKTSGGWVANEQFF	TGTGCCAGCAGCAAGACTAGCGGGGGGTGGGTGGCCAATGAGCAGTTCTTC
TRBV6-1	TRBJ1-1	.	.	CASSESPRRTEAFF	TGTGCCAGCAGTGAATCCCCTAGGCGCACTGAAGCTTTCTTT
TRBV15	TRBJ2-1	.	once	CATSRALVINEQFF	TGTGCCACCAGCAGAGCCCTAGTCATAAATGAGCAGTTCTTC
TRBV19	TRBJ1-2	.	.	CASRREYGYTF	TGTGCCAGCCGCAGGGAATATGGCTACACCTTC
TRBV2	TRBJ2-3	TRBD1	.	CASSEGTGGADTQYF	TGTGCCAGCAGTGAAGGGACAGGGGGCGCAGATACGCAGTATTTT
TRBV5-1	TRBJ2-5	.	.	CASGAGAQETQYF	TGCGCCAGCGGCGCAGGGGCACAAGAGACCCAGTACTTC
TRBV19	TRBJ1-4	TRBD1	.	CASSVGQINEKLFF	TGTGCCAGTAGTGTGGGACAGATTAATGAAAAACTGTTTTTT
TRBV5-1	TRBJ2-7	.	.	CASSPFLGGYEQYF	TGCGCCAGCAGCCCCTTCCTAGGAGGATACGAGCAGTACTTC
TRBV19	TRBJ2-5	.	.	CASSIGGYQETQYF	TGTGCCAGTAGTATAGGAGGGTACCAAGAGACCCAGTACTTC
TRBV5-6	TRBJ2-3	.	.	CASSPVLAFTDTQYF	TGTGCCAGCAGCCCCGTCCTAGCGTTCACAGATACGCAGTATTTT
TRBV10-3	TRBJ2-7	TRBD1	.	CAISEGRDRVSDIWSYEQYF	TGTGCCATCAGTGAGGGCCGGGACAGGGTTTCCGATATATGGTCCTACGAGCAGTACTTC
TRBV2	TRBJ2-7	TRBD1	.	CASNTPGTGFDEQYF	TGTGCCAGCAACACCCCCGGGACAGGGTTTGACGAGCAGTACTTC
TRBV6-5	TRBJ2-3	.	.	CASRTAQGDTQYF	TGTGCCAGCAGGACGGCTCAGGGAGATACGCAGTATTTT
TRBV7-2	TRBJ2-7	.	.	CASSLAGLFSYEQYF	TGTGCCAGCAGCTTAGCGGGCTTATTCTCCTACGAGCAGTACTTC
TRBV16	TRBJ1-5	.	.	CASSQSTGNQPQHF	TGTGCCAGCAGCCAATCAACAGGGAATCAGCCCCAGCATTTT
TRBV7-8	TRBJ2-2	TRBD1	.	CASSPPGTGLPGELFF	TGTGCCAGCAGCCCTCCCGGGACAGGGTTACCCGGGGAGCTGTTTTTT
TRBV19	TRBJ1-1	TRBD1	once	CASTILQGAGSRDTEAFF	TGTGCCAGCACAATATTACAGGGGGCAGGAAGTCGGGACACTGAAGCTTTCTTT
TRBV4-1	TRBJ2-1	TRBD2	.	CASTKEGSGRAGEQFF	TGCGCCAGCACCAAAGAGGGTAGCGGGAGGGCCGGGGAGCAGTTCTTC
TRBV28	TRBJ2-1	TRBD1	.	CASSLGTGSYNEQFF	TGTGCCAGCAGTCTAGGGACAGGCTCCTACAATGAGCAGTTCTTC
TRBV11-3	TRBJ1-2	TRBD1	.	CASSSRGTGLANYGYTF	TGTGCCAGCAGCTCGAGGGGGACAGGGCTTGCTAACTATGGCTACACCTTC
TRBV7-2	TRBJ1-1	.	.	CASSFRSRGTEAFF	TGTGCCAGCAGCTTCAGGAGCCGGGGCACTGAAGCTTTCTTT
TRBV19	TRBJ1-5	TRBD1	.	CASSMWDRGKERGNQPQHF	TGTGCCAGTAGTATGTGGGACAGGGGAAAGGAACGAGGCAATCAGCCCCAGCATTTT
TRBV7-2	TRBJ2-1	TRBD2	.	CASSSTGTSTSQFF	TGTGCCAGCAGCTCTACCGGGACTAGCACATCGCAGTTCTTC
TRBV28	TRBJ1-5	TRBD1	.	CASSLGTGGFYNQPQHF	TGTGCCAGCAGTTTGGGTACAGGGGGCTTTTACAATCAGCCCCAGCATTTT
TRBV19	TRBJ2-2	.	.	CASSNWANTGELFF	TGTGCCAGTAGTAACTGGGCTAACACCGGGGAGCTGTTTTTT
TRBV4-3	TRBJ2-3	TRBD2	.	CASSQGLAGDTQYF	TGCGCCAGCAGCCAGGGACTAGCGGGAGATACGCAGTATTTT
TRBV28	TRBJ1-2	.	.	CASSPSTFYGYTF	TGTGCCAGCAGCCCTAGTACTTTCTATGGCTACACCTTC
TRBV10-3	TRBJ1-3	.	.	CAISELWRGYSGNTIYF	TGTGCCATCAGTGAACTCTGGCGGGGCTACTCTGGAAACACCATATATTTT
TRBV5-1	TRBJ2-5	.	.	CASSSQLSEQTQYF	TGCGCCAGCAGCTCGCAATTGAGCGAACAGACCCAGTACTTC
TRBV29-1	TRBJ2-1	.	.	CSVDHGYNEQFF	TGCAGCGTTGACCACGGCTACAATGAGCAGTTCTTC
TRBV30	TRBJ1-1	.	.	CAWRGGVNTEAFF	TGTGCCTGGAGGGGGGGGGTGAACACTGAAGCTTTCTTT
TRBV6-6	TRBJ2-3	TRBD1	.	CASRTGTGNTDTQYF	TGTGCCAGCAGGACCGGGACAGGGAATACAGATACGCAGTATTTT